This T cell receptor beta chain was sequenced in a study of T cells in Graves' hyperthyroidism and ophthalmopathy. Study-wide findings and caveats: Also found in blood were most expanded thyroid clonotypes above 0.001.

This clonotype was seen ten or more times. Its cognate antigen is unknown. V was pared by 0 bases and J by 5 bases, with 11 bases between. This CDR3 is built from 14 residues. CDR1 is SGHKS, CDR2 YYEKEE, per germline (reference sequence). RNA transcripts were the template for amplifying TCR beta CDR3 regions. HTBI primers were employed in a first-round RT-PCR of the TCR CDR3. MiXCR, run by TCRdb on the multiplex PCR reads, gives a single entry per CDR3 protein. The data contain 100,000 to 140,000 distinct CDR3 sequences, approximately 15% of them singletons. The chain is built from TRBV5-5 and TRBJ2-5; maybe TRBD1 (6 bases). The material sequenced was blood. The receptor comes from a woman aged 50 to 60 with Graves' hyperthyroidism. The CDR3 loop is CASSLVGGGETQYF. CDR3 DNA sequence: TGTGCCAGCAGCTTGGTAGGGGGTGGCGAGACCCAGTACTTC.